The subject of this entry is one T cell receptor beta chain. Germline assignment: CDR1 MDHEN and CDR2 SYDVKM. The germline V and J ends were trimmed by 6 bases and 6 bases, with 14 bases remaining between them. CDR3 length equals 13 residues. These data are taken from a study of blood T cell repertoires in COVID-19. Sequencing was performed with immunoSEQ multiplex PCR; in TCRdb, only in-frame clones are kept and a portion is missing. The sample has approximately 50,000 clones; around 83% are singletons. Sequencing was carried out using peripheral blood. The gene calls are TRBV28 and TRBJ1-2; D not resolved. The sequence came from a man between 60 and 75 years old with acute or convalescent COVID-19. CDR3 region: CASRQPPGHGYTF. The CDR3 region has the DNA TGTGCCAGCAGGCAGCCCCCTGGGCATGGCTACACCTTC.